The TCR beta chain described here comes from a study of T cell changes during pregnancy in multiple sclerosis. V dropped 6 bases and J dropped 4; count of bases not matched to a gene: 7. CDR3 size: 15 residues. Germline lookup yields CDR1 MNHEY and CDR2 SVGAGI. The assay was immunoSEQ multiplex PCR, and TCRdb's table has in-frame clones only and misses some. This sample has 25,000 to 30,000 clones, with over 85% found just once. The input for sequencing was CD8+ T cells from peripheral blood mononuclear cells, taken before pregnancy. This TCR was sampled from a female donor with multiple sclerosis, enrolled in a pregnancy study. V gene TRBV6-5 combines with J gene TRBJ2-1; 9 bases align to TRBD2. CDR3: CASSLSSGDYNEQFF. The CDR3 DNA follows: TGTGCCAGCAGCTTGTCTAGCGGGGATTACAATGAGCAGTTCTTC.